These 6 T cell receptor beta chains originate from one sample sequenced in a study of response to subunit inactivated influenza vaccine. TCRdb re-called the RT-PCR reads through MiXCR, storing one row per CDR3 protein. The sample records about 500,000 distinct CDR3 sequences, 16% being singletons. The specimen comprised CD4+ T cells sorted from PBMCs, sampled roughly 24 months after vaccination. The receptors derive from a man in his fifties or sixties who received an inactivated influenza vaccine.

The CDR3 region has the DNA TGCGCCAGCCAACTTGAGGGTGGGTTTCAAGAGACCCAGTACTTC. It encodes CASQLEGGFQETQYF. The chain carries TRBV5-1 and TRBJ2-5, with D perhaps matching TRBD2 (5 bases). Between the trimmed V and J ends, which lost 7 bases and 2 bases, there was a span of 18 bases. CDR1 is SGHRS and CDR2 is YFSETQ in the germline V gene. The CDR3 is 15 residues long.

A remark on this clonotype: An end of the junction differs from the germline gene, which may be a read error. This CDR3 reads CAASDPDLSSGSTPSTDTQYF. DNA of the CDR3: TGTGCCGCCAGTGACCCCGACCTTTCAAGCGGGTCTACCCCTAGCACAGATACGCAGTATTTT. The chain employs TRBV24-1 and TRBJ2-3, with D tentatively TRBD2 (6 bases). Germline assignment: CDR1 KGHDR and CDR2 SFDVKD. The CDR3 loop spans 21 amino acids.

This clonotype has more than one count but fewer than ten. The rearrangement joins TRBV10-3 to TRBJ2-1; D not resolved. Germline lookup yields CDR1 ENHRY and CDR2 SYGVKD. V lost 8 bases, J lost 4 bases, and 6 bases lay in between. CDR3 length: 11 amino acids. The CDR3 sequence: CAIAQYNEQFF. DNA of the CDR3: TGTGCCATCGCCCAGTACAATGAGCAGTTCTTC.

Comments on this clonotype: The junction differs from germline at one of its ends, possibly a read error. The rearrangement links TRBV6-2 or TRBV6-3 to TRBJ2-1, with TRBD2 matching 9 bases. CDR1 is MNHEY and CDR2 is SVGEGT in the germline V gene. CDR3 length equals 11 residues. CDR3 loop: CASSQGGLAIF. The CDR3 DNA sequence: TGTGCCAGCAGTCAGGGGGGACTAGCCATCTTC.

The V gene is TRBV5-6, the J gene TRBJ1-2; 7 nucleotides align to TRBD1. After removal of 0 bases from V and 4 bases from J, the junction contained 9 bases not matched to a gene. The length of the CDR3 is 16 residues. Germline lookup yields CDR1 SGHDT and CDR2 YYEEEE. CDR3 coding DNA: TGTGCCAGCAGCTTGGGACAGGGAGGTCGAAGCTATGGCTACACCTTC. Its translation is CASSLGQGGRSYGYTF. The full variable domain, its missing parts supplied by reference TRBV5-6 and TRBJ1-2, is DAGVTQSPTHLIKTRGQQVTLRCSPKSGHDTVSWYQQALGQGPQFIFQYYEEEERQRGNFPDRFSGHQFPNYSSELNVNALLLGDSALYLCASSLGQGGRSYGYTFGSGTRLTVV.

This clonotype came up a few times. The chain has TRBV28 and TRBJ2-7; the D gene is possibly TRBD1 (5 bases). V lost 3 bases and J lost 1, with 13 bases in between. The CDR3 spans 15 residues. Per germline, CDR1 MDHEN and CDR2 SYDVKM. Here the CDR3 DNA reads TGTGCCAGCAGTTTTGGGGCACGACAGTCCTACGAGCAGTACTTC. Its translation: CASSFGARQSYEQYF.